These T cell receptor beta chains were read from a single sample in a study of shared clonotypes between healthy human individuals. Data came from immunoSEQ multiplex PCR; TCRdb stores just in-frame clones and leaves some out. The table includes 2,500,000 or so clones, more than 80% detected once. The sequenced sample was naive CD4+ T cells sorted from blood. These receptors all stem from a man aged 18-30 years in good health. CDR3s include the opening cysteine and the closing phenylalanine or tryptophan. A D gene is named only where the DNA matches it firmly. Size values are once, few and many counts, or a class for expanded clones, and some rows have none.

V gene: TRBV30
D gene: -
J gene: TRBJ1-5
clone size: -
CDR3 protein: CAWSGDTGNQPQHF
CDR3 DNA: TGTGCCTGGAGTGGCGACACGGGCAATCAGCCCCAGCATTTT

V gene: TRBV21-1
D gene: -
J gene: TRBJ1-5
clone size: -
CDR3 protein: CASSKRQGRNQPQHF
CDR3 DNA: TGTGCCAGCAGCAAAAGGCAGGGACGCAATCAGCCCCAGCATTTT

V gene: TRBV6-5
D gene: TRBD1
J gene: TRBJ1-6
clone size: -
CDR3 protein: CASSYRARGDSPLHF
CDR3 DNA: TGTGCCAGCAGTTACCGGGCCAGGGGGGATTCACCCCTCCACTTT

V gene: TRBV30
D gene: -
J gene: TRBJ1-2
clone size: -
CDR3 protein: CASSGGGYTF
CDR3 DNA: TGTGCCTCGTCGGGAGGGGGCTACACCTTC

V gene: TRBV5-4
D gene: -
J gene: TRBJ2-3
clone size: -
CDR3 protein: CASSQGLTADTQYF
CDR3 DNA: TGTGCCAGCAGCCAGGGACTTACGGCAGATACGCAGTATTTT

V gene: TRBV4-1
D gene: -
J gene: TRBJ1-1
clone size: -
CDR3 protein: CASSQAEAIGTEAFF
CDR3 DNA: TGCGCCAGCAGCCAAGCTGAGGCGATCGGAACTGAAGCTTTCTTT

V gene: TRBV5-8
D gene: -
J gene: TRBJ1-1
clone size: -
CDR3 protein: CASSSWGALLANF
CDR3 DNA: TGTGCCAGCAGCAGCTGGGGGGCCCTACTCGCAAACTTT

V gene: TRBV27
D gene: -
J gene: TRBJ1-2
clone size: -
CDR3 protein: CASRADGARGYTF
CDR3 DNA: TGTGCCAGCAGGGCGGACGGGGCTAGGGGCTACACCTTC

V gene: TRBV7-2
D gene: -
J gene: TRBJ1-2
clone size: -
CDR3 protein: CASSFGTQNYGYTF
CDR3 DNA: TGTGCCAGCAGCTTTGGCACCCAGAACTATGGCTACACCTTC

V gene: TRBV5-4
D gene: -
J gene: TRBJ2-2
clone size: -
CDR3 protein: CASSLEATYTGELFF
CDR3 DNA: TGTGCCAGCAGCTTGGAGGCCACATACACCGGGGAGCTGTTTTTT

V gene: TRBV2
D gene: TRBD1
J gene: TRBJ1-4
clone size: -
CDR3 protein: CASSATGATNEKLFF
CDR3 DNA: TGTGCCAGCAGTGCTACAGGGGCAACTAATGAAAAACTGTTTTTT

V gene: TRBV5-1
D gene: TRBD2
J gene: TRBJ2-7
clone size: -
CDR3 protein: CASSLDSGSHEQYF
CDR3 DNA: TGCGCCAGCAGCTTGGATAGCGGGTCCCACGAGCAGTACTTC

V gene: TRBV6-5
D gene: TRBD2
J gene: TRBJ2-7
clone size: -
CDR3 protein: CASSYLAGGPYEQYF
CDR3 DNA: TGTGCCAGCAGTTACCTAGCGGGAGGGCCGTACGAGCAGTACTTC

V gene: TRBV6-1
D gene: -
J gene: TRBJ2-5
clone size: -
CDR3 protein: CASSEGSGQETQYF
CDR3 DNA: TGTGCCAGCAGTGAGGGGAGTGGCCAAGAGACCCAGTACTTC

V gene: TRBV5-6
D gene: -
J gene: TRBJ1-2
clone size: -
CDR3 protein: CASSLRSFVVGGNF
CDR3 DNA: TGTGCCAGCAGCTTGAGGAGTTTCGTGGTGGGGGGAAACTTC

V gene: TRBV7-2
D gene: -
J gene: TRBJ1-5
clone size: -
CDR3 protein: CASSPYRYNQPQHF
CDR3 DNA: TGTGCCAGCAGCCCCTACCGGTACAATCAGCCCCAGCATTTT

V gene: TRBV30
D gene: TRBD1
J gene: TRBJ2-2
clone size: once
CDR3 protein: CAWGTGGPGELFF
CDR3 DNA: TGTGCCTGGGGAACAGGGGGCCCCGGGGAGCTGTTTTTT

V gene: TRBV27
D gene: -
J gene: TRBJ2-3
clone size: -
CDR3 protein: CASSLGPLSTDTQYF
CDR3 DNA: TGTGCCAGCAGTTTAGGGCCTCTTAGCACAGATACGCAGTATTTT

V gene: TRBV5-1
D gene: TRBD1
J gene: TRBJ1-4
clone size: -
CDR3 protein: CASSSGQGNEKLFF
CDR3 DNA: TGCGCCAGCAGCTCAGGACAGGGAAATGAAAAACTGTTTTTT

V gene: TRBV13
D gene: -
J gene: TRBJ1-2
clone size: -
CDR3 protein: CASSPPRGGNYGYTF
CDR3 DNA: TGTGCCAGCAGCCCACCGAGGGGGGGTAACTATGGCTACACCTTC

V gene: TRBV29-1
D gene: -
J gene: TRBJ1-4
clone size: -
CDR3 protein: CPWGGTNEKLFF
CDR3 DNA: TGCCCCTGGGGGGGGACTAATGAAAAACTGTTTTTT

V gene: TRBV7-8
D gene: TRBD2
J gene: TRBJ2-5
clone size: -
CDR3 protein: CASSLVAGGQQTQYF
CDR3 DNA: TGTGCCAGCAGCTTAGTGGCGGGAGGGCAACAGACCCAGTACTTC

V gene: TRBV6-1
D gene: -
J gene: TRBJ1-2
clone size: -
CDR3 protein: CASSELGSDGYTF
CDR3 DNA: TGTGCCAGCAGTGAATTGGGGTCCGACGGCTACACCTTC

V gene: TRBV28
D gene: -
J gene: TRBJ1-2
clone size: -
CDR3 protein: CASSSAGAANYGYTF
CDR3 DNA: TGTGCCAGCAGTTCAGCCGGGGCAGCAAACTATGGCTACACCTTC

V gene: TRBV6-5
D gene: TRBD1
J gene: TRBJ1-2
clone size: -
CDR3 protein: CASRHGQGEGYTF
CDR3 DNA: TGTGCCAGCAGACACGGACAGGGGGAGGGCTACACCTTC

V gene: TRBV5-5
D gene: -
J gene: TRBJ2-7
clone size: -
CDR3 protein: CASSPQNVAYEQYF
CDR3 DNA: TGTGCCAGCAGCCCCCAAAACGTGGCCTACGAGCAGTACTTC

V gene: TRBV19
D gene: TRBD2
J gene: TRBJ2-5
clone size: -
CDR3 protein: CASTGTRGETQYF
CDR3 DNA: TGTGCCAGTACTGGGACTAGAGGAGAGACCCAGTACTTC

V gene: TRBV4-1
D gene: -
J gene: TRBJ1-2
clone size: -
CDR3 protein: CASSQEGRPYGYTF
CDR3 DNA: TGCGCCAGCAGCCAAGAAGGTAGGCCCTATGGCTACACCTTC

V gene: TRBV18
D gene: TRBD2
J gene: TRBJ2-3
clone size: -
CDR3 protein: CASSPGTNTDTQYF
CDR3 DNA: TGTGCCAGCTCACCCGGGACTAACACAGATACGCAGTATTTT

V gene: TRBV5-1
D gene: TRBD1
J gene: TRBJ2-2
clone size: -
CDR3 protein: CASSTGTGRPGELFF
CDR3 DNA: TGCGCCAGCAGCACCGGGACAGGGAGGCCCGGGGAGCTGTTTTTT

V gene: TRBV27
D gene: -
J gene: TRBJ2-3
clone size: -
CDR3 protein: CASSLGGAADTQYF
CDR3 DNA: TGTGCCAGCAGCTTAGGGGGGGCAGCAGATACGCAGTATTTT

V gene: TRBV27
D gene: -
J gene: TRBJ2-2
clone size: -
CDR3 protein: CASTGASKHFKLNTGELFF
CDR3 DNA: TGTGCCAGTACCGGGGCCTCAAAGCACTTTAAGCTGAACACCGGGGAGCTGTTTTTT

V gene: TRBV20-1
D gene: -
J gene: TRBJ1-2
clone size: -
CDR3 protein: CSGPGNGYTF
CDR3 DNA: TGCAGTGGGCCCGGGAATGGCTACACCTTC

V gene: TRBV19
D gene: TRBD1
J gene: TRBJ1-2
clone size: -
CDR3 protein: CASRTGQGEYGYTF
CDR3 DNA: TGTGCCAGTAGGACGGGACAGGGCGAATATGGCTACACCTTC

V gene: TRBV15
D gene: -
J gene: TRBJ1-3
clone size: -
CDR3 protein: CATSPPMSPGNTIYF
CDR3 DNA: TGTGCCACCAGCCCCCCGATGAGTCCTGGAAACACCATATATTTT

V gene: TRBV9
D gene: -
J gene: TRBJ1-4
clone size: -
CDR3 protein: CASSPTGSEKLFF
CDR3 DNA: TGTGCCAGCAGCCCCACGGGAAGTGAAAAACTGTTTTTT

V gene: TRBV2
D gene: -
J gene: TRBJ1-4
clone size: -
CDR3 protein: CASSRGVGDEKLFF
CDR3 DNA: TGTGCCAGCAGTAGGGGAGTAGGGGATGAAAAACTGTTTTTT

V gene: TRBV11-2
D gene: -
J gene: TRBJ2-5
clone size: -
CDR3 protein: CASSPEWVAQETQYF
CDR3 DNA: TGTGCCAGCAGCCCCGAGTGGGTAGCCCAAGAGACCCAGTACTTC

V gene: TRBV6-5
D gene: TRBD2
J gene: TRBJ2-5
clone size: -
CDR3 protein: CASNPSGQETQYF
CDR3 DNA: TGTGCCAGCAATCCTAGCGGTCAAGAGACCCAGTACTTC

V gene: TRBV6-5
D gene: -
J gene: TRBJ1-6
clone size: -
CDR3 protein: CASSAGGPLHF
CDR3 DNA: TGTGCCAGCAGCGCGGGGGGGCCCCTCCACTTT

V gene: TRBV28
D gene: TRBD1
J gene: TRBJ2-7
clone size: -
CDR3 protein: CASSSTGQGNTYEQYF
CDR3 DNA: TGTGCCAGCAGTTCTACGGGACAGGGAAATACCTACGAGCAGTACTTC

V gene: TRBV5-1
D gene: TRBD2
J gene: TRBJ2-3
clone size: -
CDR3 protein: CASKVGGTTDTQYF
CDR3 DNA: TGCGCCAGCAAGGTCGGGGGGACCACAGATACGCAGTATTTT

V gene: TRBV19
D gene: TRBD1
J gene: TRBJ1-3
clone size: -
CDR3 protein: CASRVQGAPGNTIYF
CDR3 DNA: TGTGCCAGTAGGGTACAGGGGGCTCCTGGAAACACCATATATTTT

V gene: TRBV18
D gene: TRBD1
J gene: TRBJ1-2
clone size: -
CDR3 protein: CASSPDGTGVWYGYTF
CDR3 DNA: TGTGCCAGCTCACCCGACGGGACAGGGGTATGGTATGGCTACACCTTC

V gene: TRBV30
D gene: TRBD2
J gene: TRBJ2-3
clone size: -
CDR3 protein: CAWSVSLTSGGAPNTQYF
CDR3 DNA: TGTGCCTGGAGTGTATCGCTGACTAGCGGGGGGGCTCCGAATACGCAGTATTTT

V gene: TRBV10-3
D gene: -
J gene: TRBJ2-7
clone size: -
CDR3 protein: CAISESQGSYEQYF
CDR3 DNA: TGTGCCATCAGTGAGTCACAGGGATCCTACGAGCAGTACTTC

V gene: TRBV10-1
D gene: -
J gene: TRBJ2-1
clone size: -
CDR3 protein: CASSEGTRPQVRFF
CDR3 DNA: TGCGCCAGCAGTGAGGGGACTCGCCCTCAGGTTCGGTTCTTC

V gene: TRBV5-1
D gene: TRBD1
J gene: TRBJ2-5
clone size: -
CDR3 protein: CASSLGQGQETQYF
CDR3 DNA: TGCGCCAGCAGCTTGGGACAGGGACAAGAGACCCAGTACTTC

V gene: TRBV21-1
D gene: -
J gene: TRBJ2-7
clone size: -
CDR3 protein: CASSKGRDTYEQYF
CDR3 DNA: TGTGCCAGCAGCAAAGGCCGAGACACTTACGAGCAGTACTTC

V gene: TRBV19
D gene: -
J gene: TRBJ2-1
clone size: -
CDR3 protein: CASTIRGGRNEQFF
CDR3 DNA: TGTGCCAGTACTATTAGGGGGGGTAGGAATGAGCAGTTCTTC

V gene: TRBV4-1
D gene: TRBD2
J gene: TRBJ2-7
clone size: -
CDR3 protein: CASSQAGTRGYEQYF
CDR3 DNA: TGCGCCAGCAGCCAAGCCGGGACTAGGGGTTACGAGCAGTACTTC

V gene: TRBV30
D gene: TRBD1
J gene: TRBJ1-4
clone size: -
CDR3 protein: CAWNRDRGEKLFF
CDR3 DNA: TGTGCCTGGAACCGGGACAGGGGTGAAAAACTGTTTTTT

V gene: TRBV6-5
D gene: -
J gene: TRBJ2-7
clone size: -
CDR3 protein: CASRPGLQGTYEQYF
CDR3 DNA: TGTGCCAGCAGGCCGGGACTTCAGGGTACCTACGAGCAGTACTTC